This T cell receptor beta chain was recorded in a study of blood T cell repertoires in COVID-19 (dated by TCRdb to 2020 to 2022). Study-wide context: Samples from collaborators originated in the United States, Italy and Spain and spanned both the acute and convalescent phases of COVID-19. Samples were obtained from the ongoing ImmuneRACE study (first 160 participants) and from roughly 1,300 subjects provided by 6 global collaborators. HLA class I and class II types, where available, came from metadata supplied by the sample provider rather than from assay-based typing. The sample metadata nearly always contained a de-identified subject ID, COVID-19 status, age in years and sex. The repertoires were made available in a free public database intended to serve as a resource for research on the immune response to SARS-CoV-2. The material from the prospective study consisted of cDNA or gDNA derived from T cells, B-cell-depleted T cells, or PBMCs. Deeply sampled blood TCRbeta repertoires from subjects exposed to, actively infected with, or recovered from COVID-19 were included in the dataset. Broader findings and caveats from the paper: The quantity of clinical and demographic metadata differed by source and by participant and was supplied without curation.

The CDR3 contains 15 residues, cysteine and phenylalanine counted. Only CDR3 DNA is held: 45 bases, read in frame from base 1. The germline V end is reduced by 5 bases and the J end by 3 bases; junction bases left unmatched: 9. According to the germline V gene, CDR1 reads SGHVS and CDR2 reads FQNEAQ. This clone was observed a few times. Its antigen is unknown. Base qualities were left out, and no much larger clone turns up one base away. The collaborating institutions used their own protocols to collect whole blood in K2EDTA tubes. Collaborator samples were shipped for TCRbeta analysis as frozen whole blood, isolated PBMCs, or DNA extracted from either sample type. TCRbeta CDR3 regions were amplified from genomic DNA by means of the immunoSEQ Assay, a bias-controlled multiplex PCR. The original methods were these. Nucleated cell counts per sample were estimated from amplification of reference gene primers within the assay. To quantify the absolute abundance of each unique TCRbeta CDR3 rearrangement, sequence reads were collapsed and filtered. Productive Simpson clonality was computed per sample as the square root of Simpson's diversity index over productive rearrangements. Entries here come from immuneACCESS through TCRdb and include only in-frame sequences with V and J called. Some clones fail to appear in such tables; in the studies checked, an unresolved V gene covers under half of the shortfall, and the cause of the remainder is unknown. D and trimming come from the DNA, and the V and J calls and clone size come from that table. In this sample the table shows around 300,000 clones, around nine tenths of which occur a single time. The ten largest clones represent 2.2% of the sample.

This TCR was sampled from a man over 45 with acute or convalescent COVID-19. The chain is made from TRBV7-8 and TRBJ2-5, with 7 junctional bases fitting TRBD2. The sequencing sample was made of peripheral blood. The CDR3 amino acid sequence is: CASSPIGAGEETQYF. Read as DNA, the sequence is TGTGCCAGCAGCCCGATCGGGGCGGGAGAAGAGACCCAGTACTTC.